One and the same sample provided the 28 T cell receptor beta chains below, sequenced in a study of regulatory T cells in long-lasting Graves disease. Assembly of TCR beta libraries relied on iRepertoire HTBI primers together with Arm-PCR of CDR3 regions. TCRdb recomputed calls from the multiplex PCR reads with MiXCR, one row per CDR3 protein. The sample lists 400,000 to 500,000 distinct CDR3 sequences; 11% to 15% were seen once. The time point denotes: newly diagnosed GD, antithyroid drugs for less than 3 months. Preparation of the TCR library used RNA extracted from PBMCs. These records were also assigned to another study, of T cells in Graves' hyperthyroidism and ophthalmopathy.

The sequenced sample was peripheral blood mononuclear cells (PBMCs), obtained at new diagnosis, from a patient treated with antithyroid drugs. The receptors were gathered from a woman aged 50 to 60 with Graves disease.

This clonotype was seen at least ten times. The rearrangement uses TRBV27 and TRBJ1-4; 8 nucleotides line up with TRBD1. This CDR3 contains 13 residues. The junction had 7 bases not matched to a gene; V was cut back by 5 bases and J by 11 bases. Germline V gene data show CDR1 as MNHEY and CDR2 as SMNVEV (reference sequence). CDR3 in amino acids: CASSPGTGTKLFF. In DNA, the CDR3 is TGTGCCAGCAGTCCCGGGACAGGAACGAAACTGTTTTTT.

This rearrangement joins TRBV13 to TRBJ2-2; TRBD2 agrees at 8 bases. Trimming cost V 5 bases and J 6 bases; bases outside gene matches: 8. Germline V CDR1 and CDR2: PRHDT, FYEKMQ (reference sequence). The CDR3 extends over 15 amino acids. CDR3: CASSTLAGPPGELFF. Here the CDR3 DNA reads TGTGCCAGCAGCACTTTAGCGGGACCTCCCGGGGAGCTGTTTTTT.

This clonotype was observed at least ten times. J is TRBJ1-1 and V is TRBV18, with D uncertain. V was shortened by 1 base and J by 1 base, with 7 bases between the two germline ends. The CDR3 runs 14 residues. The germline CDR1 and CDR2 sequences are KGHSH and LQKENI. CDR3 protein: CASSPQGTNTEAFF. DNA for the CDR3: TGTGCCAGCTCACCACAGGGTACGAACACTGAAGCTTTCTTT.

This chain links TRBV10-3 with TRBJ2-7; D unclear. CDR1 ENHRY and CDR2 SYGVKD come from the germline V gene. This CDR3 has 13 residues. V was pared by 4 bases and J by 3 bases, with 10 bases between. For the CDR3, the DNA is TGTGCCATCAGTGGGGGATTGCTCTACGAGCAGTACTTC. Protein sequence: CAISGGLLYEQYF.

This clonotype was seen at least ten times. This chain connects TRBV18 to TRBJ2-1; 7 bases map to TRBD1. CDR1 KGHSH and CDR2 LQKENI come from the germline V gene. The CDR3 has 14 amino acids. With V trimmed by 6 bases and J by 9 bases, 11 bases remained unmatched. CDR3 in amino acids: CASSAQGNMGEQFF. Written as DNA, the CDR3 is TGTGCCAGCTCTGCACAGGGGAACATGGGTGAGCAGTTCTTC. The whole variable domain, filled in from reference TRBV18 and TRBJ2-1, reads NAGVMQNPRHLVRRRGQEARLRCSPMKGHSHVYWYRQLPEEGLKFMVYLQKENIIDESGMPKERFSAEFPKEGPSILRIQQVVRGDSAAYFCASSAQGNMGEQFFGPGTRLTVL.

In this sample, this clonotype turned up many times. V is TRBV30 and J is TRBJ1-5; D may be TRBD1 (5 bases). In germline, CDR1 is GTSNPN, CDR2 SVGIG (reference sequence). V was shortened by 1 base and J by 5 bases, with 9 bases between the two germline ends. This CDR3 spans 13 amino acids. CDR3 sequence (DNA): TGTGCCTGGAGTGGGGGGGGTGATCAGCCCCAGCATTTT. Protein product: CAWSGGGDQPQHF.

This clonotype was seen a few times. The genes are TRBV28 and TRBJ2-7; no definite D call. Between the trimmed V and J ends, which lost 6 bases and 0 bases, there was a span of 15 bases. This CDR3 is built from 15 residues. CDR1 is MDHEN, CDR2 SYDVKM, per germline. The DNA of the CDR3 is TGTGCCAGCAGCCAAGAAGGGTCGAGCTCCTACGAGCAGTACTTC. Protein: CASSQEGSSSYEQYF. Combining the CDR3 with reference TRBV28 and TRBJ2-7 gives the whole variable domain DVKVTQSSRYLVKRTGEKVFLECVQDMDHENMFWYRQDPGLGLRLIYFSYDVKMKEKGDIPEGYSVSREKKERFSLILESASTNQTSMYLCASSQEGSSSYEQYFGPGTRLTVT.

Many counts were recorded for this clonotype. The rearrangement uses TRBV18 and TRBJ2-7, with a tentative D call TRBD2 (6 bases). CDR1 and CDR2 from the germline V gene are KGHSH and LQKENI. This CDR3 is 16 amino acids long. The germline V and J ends were trimmed by 9 bases and 2 bases, with 23 bases remaining between them. CDR3 bases: TGTGCCAGTCGTTGGGACTTGCAACCCAATACCTACGAGCAGTACTTC. Translation gives CASRWDLQPNTYEQYF.

This clonotype appeared many times. This chain's CDR3 is CASTPSTGNGYTF. The CDR3 DNA reads as TGTGCCAGCACCCCGTCGACGGGGAATGGCTACACCTTC. This sequence joins TRBV28 and TRBJ1-2; no clear D gene. CDR3 length: 13 amino acids. Germline lookup yields CDR1 MDHEN and CDR2 SYDVKM. V gave up 7 bases and J gave up 6 bases, with 15 bases separating them.

At least ten counts were recorded for this clonotype. The chain uses TRBV28 and TRBJ2-4; D remains unclear. V lost 6 bases, J lost 1 base, and 13 bases lay in between. Germline CDR1 reads MDHEN; CDR2 reads SYDVKM. This CDR3 has 15 residues. CDR3 bases: TGTGCCAGCAGCCGAAATTTGGGGGCCAAAAACATTCAGTACTTC. As protein: CASSRNLGAKNIQYF. The full variable domain, completed using reference TRBV28 and TRBJ2-4, is DVKVTQSSRYLVKRTGEKVFLECVQDMDHENMFWYRQDPGLGLRLIYFSYDVKMKEKGDIPEGYSVSREKKERFSLILESASTNQTSMYLCASSRNLGAKNIQYFGAGTRLSVL.

Ten or more counts support this clonotype. The rearrangement uses TRBV28 and TRBJ1-1, with D hard to call. In germline, CDR1 is MDHEN, CDR2 SYDVKM. The germline V and J ends were trimmed by 4 bases and 1 base, with 7 bases remaining between them. The CDR3 length is 13 residues. CDR3 amino acids: CASSWAGNTEAFF. The CDR3 DNA follows: TGTGCCAGCAGTTGGGCAGGGAACACTGAAGCTTTCTTT.

This clonotype came up many times. The CDR3: CASSPLADTQYF. The CDR3 nucleotides read TGTGCCAGCAGCCCGTTAGCAGATACGCAGTATTTT. The chain has TRBV7-9 and TRBJ2-3; D is unresolved. CDR1 is SEHNR and CDR2 is FQNEAQ in the germline V gene (reference sequence). The CDR3 totals 12 residues. Trimming shortened V by 5 bases and J by 4 bases, and 7 bases separated the two germline ends.

The V gene is TRBV24-1, the J gene TRBJ2-7, with TRBD2 matching over 7 bases. Germline loops: CDR1 KGHDR, CDR2 SFDVKD. The V segment lost 9 bases and the J segment 12 bases; nucleotides outside the gene matches: 10. The CDR3 covers 11 residues. The CDR3 sequence: CATGGSSAAYF. The CDR3 DNA reads TGTGCCACCGGCGGGAGTTCGGCCGCGTACTTC.

The chain has TRBV3-1 and TRBJ2-7; 7 bases are a match to TRBD1. V shed 4 bases, J shed 0 bases, and the junction held 3 bases outside the gene matches. Germline loops: CDR1 LGHDT, CDR2 YNNKEL (reference sequence). The CDR3 spans 14 residues. The CDR3 DNA is TGTGCCAGCAGCCGACAGGGTTTCTCCTACGAGCAGTACTTC. This encodes CASSRQGFSYEQYF.

This clonotype was counted at least ten times. The chain combines TRBV28 with TRBJ2-3, with 14 bases fitting TRBD2. Losses at the gene ends were 5 bases for V and 4 bases for J; bases not matched to a gene: 5. The CDR3 consists of 16 residues. Per the germline V gene, CDR1 is MDHEN and CDR2 is SYDVKM. CDR3 loop: CASSAGLAGVADTQYF. CDR3 nucleotides: TGTGCCAGCAGTGCGGGACTAGCGGGAGTCGCAGATACGCAGTATTTT.

This sequence joins TRBV7-9 and TRBJ1-4; D perhaps matches TRBD1 (5 bases). CDR1 is SEHNR and CDR2 is FQNEAQ in the germline V gene (reference sequence). V was trimmed by 7 bases and J by 7 bases, leaving 16 bases between them. This CDR3 has 14 amino acids. The DNA of the CDR3 is TGTGCCAGCACCCCAAGGGGAGGAGGTGAAAAACTGTTTTTT. Translated, it gives CASTPRGGGEKLFF.

The rearrangement links TRBV5-1 to TRBJ2-7; D is uncertain. Deletions cut 0 bases from V and 0 bases from J, with 7 bases between. This CDR3 spans 14 amino acids. Germline CDR1 reads SGHRS; CDR2 reads YFSETQ. CDR3 nucleotides: TGCGCCAGCAGCTTGGCCATCAACTCCTACGAGCAGTACTTC. Translation: CASSLAINSYEQYF.

This clonotype was detected many times. The chain has TRBV2 and TRBJ2-2; TRBD1 is a possible D gene (6 bases). CDR1 is SNHLY and CDR2 is FYNNEI in the germline V gene. The ends were cut back, 4 bases at V and 8 bases at J, with 11 bases in the middle. The CDR3 covers 13 residues. For the CDR3, the DNA is TGTGCCAGCAGTGCACAGGGATCGGGGGAGCTGTTTTTT. Amino acid sequence: CASSAQGSGELFF.

As concerns this clonotype: Mismatch with germline at one junction end may stem from a read error. The genes are TRBV6-5 and TRBJ2-2; TRBD1 matches 11 bases. The V gene's germline CDR1 is MNHEY and CDR2 SVGAGI. CDR3 length: 15 amino acids. CDR3 sequence reads: CAGSYPGQGVGELFF. The CDR3 DNA follows: TGTGCCGGCAGTTACCCGGGACAGGGGGTCGGGGAGCTGTTTTTT.

This clonotype was seen only a few times. The J gene is TRBJ2-5, the V gene TRBV10-3; 7 bases are a match to TRBD2. V gave up 10 bases and J gave up 5 bases; unmatched junction bases: 13. Looked up from germline, CDR1 is ENHRY and CDR2 is SYGVKD. The CDR3 covers 14 residues. CDR3: CATSTGWGGETQYF. The CDR3 region has the DNA TGTGCCACCTCGACCGGGTGGGGGGGGGAGACCCAGTACTTC.

This clonotype was observed a handful of times. The rearrangement uses TRBV27 and TRBJ2-1, with TRBD2 as a possible D gene (5 bases). Trimming removed 5 bases from V and 2 bases from J, with 13 bases in between. The CDR3 loop spans 15 amino acids. Germline assignment: CDR1 MNHEY and CDR2 SMNVEV (reference sequence). CDR3 region: CASSASGFPYNEQFF. CDR3 DNA: TGTGCCAGCAGTGCCAGCGGATTCCCCTACAATGAGCAGTTCTTC.

This clonotype was found a few times. The chain employs TRBV7-9 and TRBJ2-1, with D unclear. The CDR3 spans 15 residues. In germline, CDR1 is SEHNR, CDR2 FQNEAQ (reference sequence). Between the trimmed V and J ends, which lost 1 base and 5 bases, there was a span of 12 bases. The CDR3 protein is CASSLEAGSDNEQFF. CDR3 sequence (DNA): TGTGCCAGCAGCTTAGAGGCTGGATCTGACAATGAGCAGTTCTTC.

V usage is TRBV11-2 and J usage is TRBJ1-5; tentative D call: TRBD1 (6 bases). Deletions cut 1 base from V and 4 bases from J, with 11 bases between. The CDR3 is made up of 15 amino acids. The germline CDR1 and CDR2 sequences are SGHAT and FQNNGV. This CDR3 reads CASSLGDNGNQPQHF. DNA for the CDR3: TGTGCCAGCAGCTTAGGGGACAATGGAAATCAGCCCCAGCATTTT.

This clonotype was observed at least ten times. The rearrangement joins TRBV5-1 to TRBJ2-1; D possibly corresponds to TRBD2 (6 bases). This CDR3 spans 13 amino acids. Germline CDR1 is SGHRS and CDR2 is YFSETQ. Trimming took off 4 bases at V and 9 bases at J, with 14 bases between the two ends. CDR3 bases: TGCGCCAGCAGCAAGGGACTCCCGGTTGAGCAGTTCTTC. Translation: CASSKGLPVEQFF.

This clonotype was detected many times. CDR3 protein: CASSPRGVSEQYF. The CDR3, as DNA: TGTGCCAGCTCACCACGGGGGGTGAGCGAGCAGTACTTC. The gene calls are TRBV18 and TRBJ2-7, with D possibly being TRBD2 (6 bases). The CDR3 spans 13 residues. V lost 1 base, J lost 6 bases, and 10 bases lay in between. Germline assignment: CDR1 KGHSH and CDR2 LQKENI.

This clonotype was seen ten or more times. The rearrangement links TRBV6-1 to TRBJ2-1; D ambiguous. This CDR3 has 18 residues. Germline V gene data show CDR1 as MNHNS and CDR2 as SASEGT. Trimming took 0 bases from V and 2 from J, leaving 17 bases between them. DNA for the CDR3: TGTGCCAGCAGTGAAGCCTCTCCGAGGACCCAAACCTACAATGAGCAGTTCTTC. This sequence encodes CASSEASPRTQTYNEQFF.

There are a few counts of this clonotype. V is TRBV25-1 and J is TRBJ2-7, with D perhaps matching TRBD2 (6 bases). The ends were cut back, 4 bases at V and 3 bases at J, with 19 bases in the middle. Germline CDR1 and CDR2: MGHDK and SYGVNS. This CDR3 is 16 amino acids long. For the CDR3, the DNA is TGTGCCAGCAGTGGGCAGGGAGGCCAACACCACTACGAGCAGTACTTC. Amino acid sequence: CASSGQGGQHHYEQYF.

The genes are TRBV5-8 and TRBJ2-3; tentatively, D is TRBD1 or TRBD2 (5 bases each). The CDR3 has 15 residues. Germline V gives CDR1 SGHTS, CDR2 YDEGEE. Trimming stripped 4 bases from V and 1 base from J, with 13 bases between. CDR3 in DNA: TGTGCCAGCAGCGCCCGGGGCAGGGGCACAGATACGCAGTATTTT. Its translation: CASSARGRGTDTQYF.